This TCR beta chain was captured by sequencing in a study of blood T cell repertoires in COVID-19. Across the whole study: From T cells, B-cell-depleted T cells, or PBMCs came the material, which was cDNA or gDNA.

Profiling relied on immunoSEQ multiplex PCR, and the TCRdb table lists in-frame clones only, not all of them. Among 150,000 to 200,000 clones listed, 80% to 90% were seen once. Adults between about 18 and 95 years of age took part from some 25 US areas. Participants reported their clinical history, and cohort assignment relied on those reports. The source material was PBMCs or T cells enriched from blood (not recorded which). The TCR sequence derives from a woman in her thirties or forties with acute COVID-19.

The CDR3 loop is CAISDPSTGDLYEQYF. The CDR3 nucleotides are TGTGCCATCAGTGACCCCTCCACGGGGGACCTCTACGAGCAGTACTTC. V and J are TRBV10-3 and TRBJ2-7, with D possibly being TRBD2 (6 bases). This CDR3 has 16 amino acids. V was clipped by 3 bases and J by 3 bases, with 18 bases between them. Per the germline V gene, CDR1 is ENHRY and CDR2 is SYGVKD.